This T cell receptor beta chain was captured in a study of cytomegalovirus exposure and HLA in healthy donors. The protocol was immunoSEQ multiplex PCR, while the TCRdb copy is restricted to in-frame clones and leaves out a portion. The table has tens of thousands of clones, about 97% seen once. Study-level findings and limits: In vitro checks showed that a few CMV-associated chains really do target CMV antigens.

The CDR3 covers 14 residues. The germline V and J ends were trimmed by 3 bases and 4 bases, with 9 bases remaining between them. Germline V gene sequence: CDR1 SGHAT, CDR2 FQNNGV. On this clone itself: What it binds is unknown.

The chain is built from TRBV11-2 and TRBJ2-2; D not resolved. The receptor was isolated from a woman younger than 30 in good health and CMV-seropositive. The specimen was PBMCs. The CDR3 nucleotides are TGTGCCAGCAGCTTGTTGACGGGCACCGGGGAGCTGTTTTTT. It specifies CASSLLTGTGELFF.